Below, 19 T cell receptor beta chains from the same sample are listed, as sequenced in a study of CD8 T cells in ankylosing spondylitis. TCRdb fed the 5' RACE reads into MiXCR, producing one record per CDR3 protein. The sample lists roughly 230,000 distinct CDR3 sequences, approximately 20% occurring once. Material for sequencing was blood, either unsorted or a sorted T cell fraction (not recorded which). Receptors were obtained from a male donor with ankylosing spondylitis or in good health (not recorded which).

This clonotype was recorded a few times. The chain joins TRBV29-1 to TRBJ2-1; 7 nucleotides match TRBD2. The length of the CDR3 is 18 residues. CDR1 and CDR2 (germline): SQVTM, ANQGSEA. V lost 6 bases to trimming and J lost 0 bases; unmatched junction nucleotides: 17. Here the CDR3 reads CSVRGLAASVSSYNEQFF. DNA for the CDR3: TGCAGCGTCCGAGGGCTAGCGGCCTCAGTGAGCTCCTACAATGAGCAGTTCTTC.

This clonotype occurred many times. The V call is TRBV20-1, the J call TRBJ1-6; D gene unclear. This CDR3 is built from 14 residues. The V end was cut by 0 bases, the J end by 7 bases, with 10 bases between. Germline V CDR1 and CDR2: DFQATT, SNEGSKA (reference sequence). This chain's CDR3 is CSARDYRENSPLHF. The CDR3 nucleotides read TGCAGTGCTAGAGATTATAGGGAAAATTCACCCCTCCACTTT.

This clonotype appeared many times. CDR3 protein: CASSQALSGRYEQYF. The CDR3 DNA reads TGTGCCAGCAGCCAAGCCCTTAGCGGGAGGTACGAGCAGTACTTC. The V and J genes are TRBV4-2 and TRBJ2-7; 10 positions match TRBD2. Germline-derived CDR1 and CDR2 are LGHNA and YNFKEQ. The CDR3 is made up of 15 amino acids. Losses at the gene ends were 1 base for V and 4 bases for J; bases not matched to a gene: 4.

In DNA form, the CDR3 reads TGTGCCAGCAGTTTGGTGCAGAGGGGGACCCAAGAGACCCAGTACTTC. Protein product: CASSLVQRGTQETQYF. The rearrangement links TRBV12-3 or TRBV12-4 to TRBJ2-5; D may be TRBD1 (6 bases). The CDR3 runs to 16 residues. The V end lost 3 bases, the J end lost 1 base, and 15 bases lay between the germline ends.

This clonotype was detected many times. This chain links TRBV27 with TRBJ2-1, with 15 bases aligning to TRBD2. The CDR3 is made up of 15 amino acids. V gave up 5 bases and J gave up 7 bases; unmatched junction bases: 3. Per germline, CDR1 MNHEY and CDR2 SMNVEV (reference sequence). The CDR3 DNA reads TGTGCCAGCAGTCTCGGGACTAGCGGGAGGAATGAGCAGTTCTTC. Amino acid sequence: CASSLGTSGRNEQFF.

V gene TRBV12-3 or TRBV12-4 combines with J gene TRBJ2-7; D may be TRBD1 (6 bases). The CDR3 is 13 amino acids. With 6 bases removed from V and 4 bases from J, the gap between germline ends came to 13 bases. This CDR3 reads CASRKDSFYEQYF. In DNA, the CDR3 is TGTGCCAGCAGGAAGGACAGTTTTTACGAGCAGTACTTC.

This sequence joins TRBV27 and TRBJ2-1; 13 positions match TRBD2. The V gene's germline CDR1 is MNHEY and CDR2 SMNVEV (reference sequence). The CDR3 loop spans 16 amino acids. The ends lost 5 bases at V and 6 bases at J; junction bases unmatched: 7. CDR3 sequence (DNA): TGTGCCAGCAGTACTGGACTAGCGGGAGTCGGCAATGAGCAGTTCTTC. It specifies CASSTGLAGVGNEQFF.

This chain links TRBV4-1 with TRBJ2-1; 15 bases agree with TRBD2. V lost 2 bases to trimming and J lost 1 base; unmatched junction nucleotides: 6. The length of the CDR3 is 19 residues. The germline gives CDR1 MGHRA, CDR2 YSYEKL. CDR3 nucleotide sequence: TGCGCCAGCAGCCAATGGCCCGGGACTAGCGGGAGGTCCTACAATGAGCAGTTCTTC. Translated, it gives CASSQWPGTSGRSYNEQFF.

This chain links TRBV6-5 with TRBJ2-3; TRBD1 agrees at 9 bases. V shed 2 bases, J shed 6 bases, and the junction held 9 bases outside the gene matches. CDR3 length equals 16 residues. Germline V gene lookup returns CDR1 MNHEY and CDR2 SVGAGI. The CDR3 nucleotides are TGTGCCAGCAGTTACGGGGGGACAGGGTTATCGGATACGCAGTATTTT. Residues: CASSYGGTGLSDTQYF.

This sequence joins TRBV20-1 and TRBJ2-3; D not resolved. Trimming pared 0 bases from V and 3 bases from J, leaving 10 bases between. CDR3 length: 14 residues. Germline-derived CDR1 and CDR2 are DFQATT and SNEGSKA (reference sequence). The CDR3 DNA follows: TGCAGTGCTAGAGATTCGGGTGGGACAGATACGCAGTATTTT. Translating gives CSARDSGGTDTQYF.

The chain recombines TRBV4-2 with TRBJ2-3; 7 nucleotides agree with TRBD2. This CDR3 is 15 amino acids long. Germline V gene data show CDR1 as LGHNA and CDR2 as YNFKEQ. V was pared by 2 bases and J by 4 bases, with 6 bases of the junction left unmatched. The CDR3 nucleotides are TGTGCCAGCAGCCAATATAGCGGGTTGGCAGATACGCAGTATTTT. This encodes CASSQYSGLADTQYF.

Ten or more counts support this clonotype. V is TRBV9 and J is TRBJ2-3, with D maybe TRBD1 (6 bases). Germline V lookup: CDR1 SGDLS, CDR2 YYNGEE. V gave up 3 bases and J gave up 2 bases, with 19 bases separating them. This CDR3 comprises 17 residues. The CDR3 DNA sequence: TGTGCCAGCAGCGCCACTTCAGGGGTCGTCCTCACAGATACGCAGTATTTT. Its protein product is CASSATSGVVLTDTQYF. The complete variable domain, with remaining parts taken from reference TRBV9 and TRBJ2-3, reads DSGVTQTPKHLITATGQRVTLRCSPRSGDLSVYWYQQSLDQGLQFLIQYYNGEERAKGNILERFSAQQFPDLHSELNLSSLELGDSALYFCASSATSGVVLTDTQYFGPGTRLTVL.

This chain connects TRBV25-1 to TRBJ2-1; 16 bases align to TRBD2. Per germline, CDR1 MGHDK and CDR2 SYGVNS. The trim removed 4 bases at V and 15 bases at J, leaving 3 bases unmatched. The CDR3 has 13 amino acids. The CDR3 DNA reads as TGTGCCAGCAGTGCCGGGACTAGCGGGGGGGGGTTCTTC. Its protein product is CASSAGTSGGGFF.

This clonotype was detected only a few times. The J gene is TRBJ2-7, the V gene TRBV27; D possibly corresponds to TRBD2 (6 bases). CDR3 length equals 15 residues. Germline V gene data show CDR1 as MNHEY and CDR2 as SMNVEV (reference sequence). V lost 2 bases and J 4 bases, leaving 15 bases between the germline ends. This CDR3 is CASSLLASASYEQYF. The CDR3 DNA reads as TGTGCCAGCAGTTTACTAGCTAGCGCCAGTTACGAGCAGTACTTC.

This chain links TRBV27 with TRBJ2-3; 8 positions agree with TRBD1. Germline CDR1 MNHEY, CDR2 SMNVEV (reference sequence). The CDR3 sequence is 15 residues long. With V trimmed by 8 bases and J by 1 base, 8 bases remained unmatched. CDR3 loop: CASGQGPLGTDTQYF. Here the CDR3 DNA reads TGTGCCAGCGGACAGGGACCTTTAGGCACAGATACGCAGTATTTT.

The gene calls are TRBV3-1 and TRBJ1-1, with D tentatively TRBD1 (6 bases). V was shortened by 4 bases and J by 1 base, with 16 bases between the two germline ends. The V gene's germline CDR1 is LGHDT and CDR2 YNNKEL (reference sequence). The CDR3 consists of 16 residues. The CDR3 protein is CASSPNPGHWNTEAFF. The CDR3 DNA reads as TGTGCCAGCAGCCCCAATCCGGGACACTGGAACACTGAAGCTTTCTTT.

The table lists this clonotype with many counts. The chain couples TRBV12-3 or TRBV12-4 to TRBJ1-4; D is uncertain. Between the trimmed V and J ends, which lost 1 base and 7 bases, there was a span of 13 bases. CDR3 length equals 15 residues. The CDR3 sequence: CASSLDKGKGEKLFF. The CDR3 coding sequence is TGTGCCAGCAGTTTAGACAAGGGAAAGGGTGAAAAACTGTTTTTT.

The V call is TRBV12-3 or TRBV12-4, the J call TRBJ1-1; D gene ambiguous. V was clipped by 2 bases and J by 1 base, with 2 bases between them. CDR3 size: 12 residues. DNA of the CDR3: TGTGCCAGCAGTTTATCGAACACTGAAGCTTTCTTT. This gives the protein CASSLSNTEAFF.

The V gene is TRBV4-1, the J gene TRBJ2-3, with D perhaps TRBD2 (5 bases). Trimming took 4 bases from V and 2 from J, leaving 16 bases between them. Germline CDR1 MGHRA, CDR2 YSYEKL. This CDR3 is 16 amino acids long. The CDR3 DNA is TGCGCCAGCAGCCTCGGCTTCAGCGGAGTCACAGATACGCAGTATTTT. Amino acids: CASSLGFSGVTDTQYF.